These 7 T cell receptor beta chains were sequenced from one sample in a study of identifying expanded T cells in peripheral blood (dated 2019 in TCRdb). To prepare the library, the immunoSEQ multiplex PCR assay was applied. What TCRdb holds here is the immuneACCESS table cut down to in-frame rearrangements. Part of the clones is not present; checked against another copy, under half of the missing clones reflect an unresolved V gene, and the others are unexplained. In all, the sample holds 85,000 to 120,000 clones, and 70% to 90% of those were seen once. The ten largest make up over 12% of the sample. The sample taken for sequencing was blood. Receptors were obtained from a person aged 18 to 70 in good health.

The V and J genes are TRBV6-5 and TRBJ2-1, with 8 bases fitting TRBD1. Germline V gene data show CDR1 as MNHEY and CDR2 as SVGAGI. This CDR3 spans 16 amino acids. V gave up 0 bases and J gave up 5 bases; unmatched junction bases: 6. In nucleotides, the CDR3 is TGTGCCAGCAGTTACTCCCGTGGACAGGGAAACAATGAGCAGTTCTTC. Translated, it gives CASSYSRGQGNNEQFF.

The V gene is TRBV11-3, the J gene TRBJ2-1; D call uncertain. This CDR3 is 12 amino acids long. Trimming left V 3 bases short and J 9 bases short, with 9 bases between. Germline V CDR1 and CDR2: SGHNT, YENEEA. This chain's CDR3 is CASSFEGSEQFF. The DNA of the CDR3 is TGTGCCAGCAGCTTTGAAGGATCTGAGCAGTTCTTC.

This clone turned up a few times. The chain is built from TRBV7-2 and TRBJ1-6; 7 bases are shared with TRBD1. The germline V gene has CDR1 SGHTA and CDR2 FQGNSA. This CDR3 spans 15 amino acids. The ends lost 8 bases at V and 9 bases at J; junction bases unmatched: 13. This CDR3 reads CASGPSGGWSSPLHF. The CDR3 DNA is TGTGCCAGCGGGCCTTCAGGGGGGTGGAGTTCACCCCTCCACTTT. Based on the CDR3 plus reference TRBV7-2 and TRBJ1-6, the full variable domain is GAGVSQSPSNKVTEKGKDVELRCDPISGHTALYWYRQSLGQGLEFLIYFQGNSAPDKSGLPSDRFSAERTGGSVSTLTIQRTQQEDSAVYLCASGPSGGWSSPLHFGNGTRLTVT.

CDR3 amino acids: CASTPATVNYGYTF. CDR3 nucleotides: TGTGCCAGCACCCCAGCGACAGTTAACTATGGCTACACCTTC. The chain links TRBV6-6 to TRBJ1-2; D might be TRBD1 (5 bases). Germline V gives CDR1 MNHNY, CDR2 SVGAGI (reference sequence). This CDR3 region has 14 residues. Deletions cut 7 bases from V and 1 base from J, with 13 bases between.

V and J are TRBV29-1 and TRBJ2-5, with D unclear. The CDR3 sequence is 13 residues long. Germline lookup yields CDR1 SQVTM and CDR2 ANQGSEA. V dropped 1 base and J dropped 3 bases, with 9 bases sitting between them. CDR3 loop: CSVEGYREETQYF. DNA for the CDR3: TGCAGCGTTGAAGGGTACAGAGAAGAGACCCAGTACTTC.

DNA of the CDR3: TGTGCCAGCAGCCAGACGCAGGGTCCCGGAGAGCAGTACTTC. Translation: CASSQTQGPGEQYF. This chain connects TRBV7-9 to TRBJ2-7, with D perhaps matching TRBD1 (5 bases). Germline V gives CDR1 SEHNR, CDR2 FQNEAQ (reference sequence). V dropped 5 bases and J dropped 7 bases, with 18 bases sitting between them. The CDR3 has 14 amino acids.

The gene calls are TRBV4-1 and TRBJ2-2, with 13 bases aligning to TRBD2. Germline CDR1 is MGHRA and CDR2 is YSYEKL. The CDR3 runs 17 residues. The ends lost 4 bases at V and 7 bases at J; junction bases unmatched: 9. CDR3: CASSPPGLAGAGGELFF. The CDR3 DNA reads TGCGCCAGCAGCCCTCCCGGACTAGCGGGAGCGGGCGGGGAGCTGTTTTTT.